This T cell receptor beta chain is drawn from a study of cytomegalovirus exposure and HLA in healthy donors. Whole-study results and caveats: Per a later analysis, 18,000 or so TCR beta sequences showed association with HLA alleles at 0.05 false discovery rate. Later on, an analysis showed TCR association rates differing by HLA locus, with DRB1 the most and HLA-C the fewest. The study dropped some indistinguishable V segments, TRBV6-2 and TRBV6-3 among them.

Points on this clone: The antigen is undetermined.

The primer mix had 60 Vbeta and 13 Jbeta primers. Profiled with immunoSEQ multiplex PCR; TCRdb holds only in-frame clones, not every one. This table holds tens of thousands of clones, roughly three quarters found once. V gave up 0 bases and J gave up 10 bases, with 18 bases separating them. The CDR3 sequence is 15 residues long. CDR1 MGHRA and CDR2 YSYEKL come from the germline V gene. The TCR comes from a man aged 18 to 29 in good health and CMV-seronegative. Sample: PBMCs. The J gene is TRBJ1-2, the V gene TRBV4-1, with a weak D call TRBD1 (6 bases). CDR3 bases: TGCGCCAGCAGCCAAGATCAGGAAAGGGGGTCCTACTACACCTTC. Its translation: CASSQDQERGSYYTF.